Here is one TCR beta chain with its context. The antigen is undetermined. One junction end does not reproduce the germline sequence, and a read error may be involved. The data derive from a study of T-cell reconstitution after alpha-beta-depleted transplantation in children. Molecular barcoding with unique molecular identifiers was used for the TCRbeta library. From the PCR reads, TCRdb called clonotypes with MiXCR, one entry per CDR3 protein. The table has about 300,000 distinct CDR3 sequences, around 9.1% seen once; the top ten hold around 7.6%. Findings of the study overall: Several hundred expanded graft clones reportedly were the source of alpha-beta T cells about two months after transplant.

The material sequenced was PBMCs, taken before TCRalphabeta/CD19-depleted stem cell transplant. The receptor was isolated from a boy under two years old with acute myeloid leukemia, due to receive a stem cell transplant.

The CDR3 DNA follows: TGTGCCGGCAGTGAACCAGGGGTCCCCTACGAGCAGTACTTC. It codes for CAGSEPGVPYEQYF. The V call is TRBV25-1, the J call TRBJ2-7, with a weak D call TRBD1 (6 bases). This CDR3 is 14 amino acids long. The germline V gene encodes CDR1 MGHDK and CDR2 SYGVNS.